Listed below are T cell receptor beta chains from one sample, sequenced in a study of T cell clusters in autoimmune cytopenias. TCRdb re-called the multiplex PCR reads and gives one entry per CDR3 protein, without DNA. The sample table sets out about 2,800 distinct CDR3 sequences. Sequenced input: peripheral blood. These receptors were collected from a human donor with an autoimmune cytopenia or autoimmune hepatitis (not recorded which). CDR3s include the opening cysteine and the closing phenylalanine or tryptophan. Each record gives: J gene, clone size, CDR3 length, V gene, CDR3 protein. Not every row has a clone size; where given, it reads once, few, many or a size class.

>TRBJ1-1|.|15|TRBV6-4
CASSGPKGTNTEAFF
>TRBJ2-7|medium-sized|12|TRBV7-2
CASSLVSLEQYF
>TRBJ2-2|medium-sized|19|TRBV19
CASSKPDRADQANTGELFF
>TRBJ2-3|.|16|TRBV7-2
CASSLGPGQSTDTQYF
>TRBJ1-5|medium-sized|14|TRBV19
CASSIGSSSQPQHF
>TRBJ1-3|.|12|TRBV4-2
CASSPKGNTIYF
>TRBJ1-1|medium-sized|14|TRBV12-3/TRBV12-4
CASSLGVPGTEAFF
>TRBJ2-3|.|16|TRBV29-1
CSVEGRASGVGDTQYF
>TRBJ1-1|medium-sized|14|TRBV29-1
CSVDWLSLNTEAFF
>TRBJ2-1|medium-sized|13|TRBV6-6
CASSRTSFSEQFF
>TRBJ2-1|medium-sized|15|TRBV27
CASSPNPLGYNEQFF
>TRBJ2-5|medium-sized|14|TRBV6-4
CASSERPGQETQYF
>TRBJ1-2|medium-sized|16|TRBV14
CASSQKTLLDRGVYTF
>TRBJ2-5|.|15|TRBV7-6
CASRLRIGGQETQYF
>TRBJ2-6|medium-sized|14|TRBV6-2/TRBV6-3
CASSYSSGANVLTF
>TRBJ2-5|medium-sized|12|TRBV7-9
CASSLSRETQYF
>TRBJ1-2|large|12|TRBV6-5
CASSPSGAGYTF